Listed here are 26 T cell receptor beta chains from one sample, sequenced in a study of cytomegalovirus exposure and HLA in healthy donors. The primer mix had 60 Vbeta and 13 Jbeta primers. The protocol was immunoSEQ multiplex PCR, while the TCRdb copy is restricted to in-frame clones and leaves out a portion. The sample shows 150,000 to 200,000 clones, 80% to 90% of them seen only once. The specimen sequenced was PBMCs. The receptor set was obtained from a man in his late teens or twenties in good health and CMV-seropositive.

This clone appeared once. The chain joins TRBV18 to TRBJ1-6, with 9 bases fitting TRBD1. The germline CDR1 and CDR2 sequences are KGHSH and LQKENI. With V trimmed by 6 bases and J by 4 bases, 16 bases remained unmatched. CDR3 length: 19 residues. CDR3 DNA sequence: TGTGCCAGCTCTACAACCGGGACAGGGTACAATGGGTATAATTCACCCCTCCACTTT. This codes for CASSTTGTGYNGYNSPLHF.

The V call is TRBV4-1, the J call TRBJ2-3, with 7 bases that match TRBD1. Germline lookup yields CDR1 MGHRA and CDR2 YSYEKL. The length of the CDR3 is 17 residues. The V segment lost 0 bases and the J segment 0 bases; nucleotides outside the gene matches: 6. CDR3 region: CASSQESGQVSTDTQYF. CDR3 sequence (DNA): TGCGCCAGCAGCCAAGAATCCGGACAGGTCAGCACAGATACGCAGTATTTT.

CDR3 nucleotides: TGCGCCAGCAGCTTACCGGCGCCGGGAGGCAATGAGCAGTTCTTC. Translated: CASSLPAPGGNEQFF. This chain connects TRBV5-1 to TRBJ2-1; TRBD2 aligns across 7 bases. The CDR3 spans 15 residues. The V and J ends lost 2 bases and 6 bases, in that order; junction bases with no gene match: 8. Germline loops: CDR1 SGHRS, CDR2 YFSETQ.

This chain joins TRBV10-2 and TRBJ2-1; 9 bases fit TRBD1. This CDR3 has 13 amino acids. Unmatched junction bases numbered 1, after V lost 6 bases and J lost 4 bases. Germline CDR1 is WSHSY and CDR2 is SAAADI. The CDR3 region is CASRQGAYNEQFF. DNA of the CDR3: TGCGCCAGCAGACAGGGGGCATACAATGAGCAGTTCTTC.

This sequence joins TRBV6-5 and TRBJ1-3, with D uncertain. The CDR3 consists of 14 residues. V lost 4 bases and J lost 0, with 7 bases in between. Germline V gives CDR1 MNHEY, CDR2 SVGAGI. The CDR3 loop is CASSSRFSGNTIYF. The CDR3 nucleotides are TGTGCCAGCAGTTCTCGGTTCTCTGGAAACACCATATATTTT.

This clone is a singleton in its sample. The rearrangement uses TRBV7-8 and TRBJ2-5, with TRBD1 matching 8 bases. The DNA end is more similar to TRBJ2-7, so the J call may be wrong. CDR1 SGHVS and CDR2 FQNEAQ come from the germline V gene. This CDR3 is built from 14 residues. Here the CDR3 reads CASTGGTGPYEQYF. CDR3 DNA: TGTGCCAGCACCGGTGGGACAGGCCCCTACGAGCAGTACTTC.

The chain joins TRBV5-1 to TRBJ1-4; no firm D call. Germline loops: CDR1 SGHRS, CDR2 YFSETQ. The CDR3 has 16 amino acids. With 5 bases removed from V and 0 bases from J, the gap between germline ends came to 14 bases. In DNA form, the CDR3 reads TGCGCCAGCAGACCAGCCGGGAGCTCAACTAATGAAAAACTGTTTTTT. The encoded protein is CASRPAGSSTNEKLFF.

CDR3 DNA: TGTGCCAGCAGCCCCGCCTGGGTAGGGAGGATCCTGGGCACTGAAGCTTTCTTT. Translating it yields CASSPAWVGRILGTEAFF. The chain joins TRBV5-6 to TRBJ1-1, with D unresolved. CDR1 is SGHDT and CDR2 is YYEEEE in the germline V gene. V was cut by 4 bases and J by 4 bases, with 26 bases left in between. The CDR3 length is 18 residues.

The rearrangement joins TRBV4-1 to TRBJ2-1, with 13 bases matching TRBD2. The germline V gene encodes CDR1 MGHRA and CDR2 YSYEKL. With V trimmed by 3 bases and J by 7 bases, 6 bases remained unmatched. The CDR3 totals 16 residues. DNA of the CDR3: TGCGCCAGCAGCCATGTACTAGCGGGGGGGGGAAATGAGCAGTTCTTC. Protein sequence: CASSHVLAGGGNEQFF.

The V gene is TRBV19, the J gene TRBJ2-3; 7 bases match TRBD2. This CDR3 is built from 17 residues. V lost 1 base and J lost 0; bases outside the gene matches: 7. CDR1 and CDR2 (germline): LNHDA, SQIVND (reference sequence). The CDR3 region is CASSIGSGTPSTDTQYF. The CDR3 coding sequence is TGTGCCAGTAGTATAGGGAGCGGGACGCCTAGCACAGATACGCAGTATTTT.

This clone was detected once. CDR3 in amino acids: CASSSGTSIYEQYF. CDR3 bases: TGCGCCAGCAGTAGCGGGACTAGCATCTACGAGCAGTACTTC. V gene TRBV5-1 combines with J gene TRBJ2-7, with 9 bases aligning to TRBD2. CDR1 and CDR2 (germline): SGHRS, YFSETQ. V shed 5 bases and J 3 bases; nucleotides not matched to a gene: 6. The CDR3 is 14 amino acids. The full variable domain, rest sourced from reference TRBV5-1 and TRBJ2-7, is KAGVTQTPRYLIKTRGQQVTLSCSPISGHRSVSWYQQTPGQGLQFLFEYFSETQRNKGNFPGRFSGRQFSNSRSEMNVSTLELGDSALYLCASSSGTSIYEQYFGPGTRLTVT.

This clone has just one count. The chain is built from TRBV7-6 and TRBJ2-5, with 8 bases lining up with TRBD2. The CDR3 spans 16 residues. Germline CDR1 is SGHVS and CDR2 is FNYEAQ. J gave up 5 bases and V 2 bases, and 10 bases lay outside the gene matches. CDR3 sequence reads: CASSLMAGGLGETQYF. The CDR3, as DNA: TGTGCCAGCAGCTTAATGGCGGGGGGCCTGGGGGAGACCCAGTACTTC.

This chain joins TRBV9 and TRBJ1-2; tentatively, D is TRBD1 (6 bases). CDR3 length: 14 residues. Trimming left V 4 bases short and J 0 bases short, with 10 bases between. Germline-derived CDR1 and CDR2 are SGDLS and YYNGEE. CDR3 nucleotides: TGTGCCAGCAGCCCGGGGGGGCCTAACTATGGCTACACCTTC. Translated, it gives CASSPGGPNYGYTF.

This clone appeared a few times. V is TRBV5-6 and J is TRBJ2-7, with 7 bases identical to TRBD1. The trim removed 6 bases at V and 4 bases at J, leaving 10 bases unmatched. There are 14 residues in the CDR3. The germline gives CDR1 SGHDT, CDR2 YYEEEE. This CDR3 reads CASTRDRVVYEQYF. CDR3 nucleotides: TGTGCCAGCACCCGAGACAGGGTGGTGTACGAGCAGTACTTC.

The chain uses TRBV10-3 and TRBJ2-1; D gene ambiguous. With 6 bases removed from V and 2 bases from J, the gap between germline ends came to 14 bases. Germline lookup yields CDR1 ENHRY and CDR2 SYGVKD. The CDR3 is 15 residues long. The CDR3 sequence is CAISDPLSAYNEQFF. The CDR3 bases are TGTGCCATCAGCGACCCCCTCAGCGCCTACAATGAGCAGTTCTTC.

The rearrangement joins TRBV4-1 to TRBJ2-3; D is undetermined. CDR3 length: 15 residues. The V gene lost 1 base and the J gene lost 2 bases, with 10 bases spanning the gap. The germline V gene encodes CDR1 MGHRA and CDR2 YSYEKL. DNA of the CDR3: TGCGCCAGCAGCCAAGTCGAGCTCGCCACAGATACGCAGTATTTT. Protein product: CASSQVELATDTQYF.

The V call is TRBV29-1, the J call TRBJ2-1; 9 bases are shared with TRBD2. Germline CDR1 and CDR2: SQVTM and ANQGSEA. The junction had 6 bases not matched to a gene; V was cut back by 7 bases and J by 5 bases. The CDR3 contains 13 residues. The CDR3 loop is CSAYSGGDNEQFF. The CDR3 region has the DNA TGCAGCGCCTATAGCGGGGGTGACAATGAGCAGTTCTTC.

The chain links TRBV5-8 to TRBJ2-5, with D unresolved. Trimming removed 4 bases from V and 4 bases from J, with 14 bases in between. CDR3 length: 14 residues. The germline gives CDR1 SGHTS, CDR2 YDEGEE. CDR3 in amino acids: CASSLRLMRETQYF. In DNA form, the CDR3 reads TGTGCCAGCAGCCTCAGACTGATGCGAGAGACCCAGTACTTC. Full variable domain (missing parts from reference TRBV5-8 and TRBJ2-5): EAGVTQSPTHLIKTRGQQATLRCSPISGHTSVYWYQQALGLGLQFLLWYDEGEERNRGNFPPRFSGRQFPNYSSELNVNALELEDSALYLCASSLRLMRETQYFGPGTRLLVL.

As concerns this clone: At one boundary the junction diverges from the germline segment, which might be a read error. The chain has TRBV11-2 and TRBJ1-1; possibly TRBD1 for D (6 bases). Per germline, CDR1 SGHAT and CDR2 FQNNGV. The CDR3 length is 15 residues. This chain's CDR3 is CASTDRDTPNAEAFF. The CDR3 region has the DNA TGTGCCAGCACCGACCGGGACACACCGAACGCTGAAGCTTTCTTT.

This clone was picked up one time. The rearrangement joins TRBV29-1 to TRBJ2-1; 10 bases are shared with TRBD1. Unmatched junction bases numbered 7, after V lost 6 bases and J lost 5 bases. The CDR3 contains 14 residues. Germline CDR1 SQVTM, CDR2 ANQGSEA. The CDR3 here is CSVKTGGAHNEQFF. In nucleotides, the CDR3 is TGCAGCGTCAAGACAGGGGGCGCCCACAATGAGCAGTTCTTC.

The chain employs TRBV19 and TRBJ1-2, with 7 bases matching TRBD1. Germline CDR1 reads LNHDA; CDR2 reads SQIVND (reference sequence). V shed 7 bases, J shed 2 bases, and the junction held 4 bases outside the gene matches. The CDR3 consists of 13 residues. The CDR3 sequence: CASKRGQNYGYTF. In DNA, the CDR3 is TGTGCCAGTAAGAGGGGACAGAACTATGGCTACACCTTC.

This chain joins TRBV2 and TRBJ2-5, with D possibly being TRBD1 (5 bases). CDR1 and CDR2 (germline): SNHLY, FYNNEI. This CDR3 has 12 residues. V was cut by 11 bases and J by 2 bases, with 12 bases left in between. In nucleotides, the CDR3 is TGTGCCGGACAACAGGAACAAGAGACCCAGTACTTC. Encoded protein: CAGQQEQETQYF.

The chain joins TRBV19 to TRBJ1-2, with D maybe TRBD1 (6 bases). This CDR3 is 15 amino acids long. Germline loops: CDR1 LNHDA, CDR2 SQIVND (reference sequence). The V end lost 5 bases, the J end lost 2 bases, and 15 bases lay between the germline ends. CDR3 in DNA: TGTGCCAGTAGTGGAGGACAGACTACCAACTATGGCTACACCTTC. Amino acids: CASSGGQTTNYGYTF.

The genes are TRBV6-5 and TRBJ2-3, with 16 bases aligning to TRBD2. Germline V gene sequence: CDR1 MNHEY, CDR2 SVGAGI. V dropped 4 bases and J dropped 6; count of bases not matched to a gene: 4. This CDR3 spans 16 amino acids. Here the CDR3 reads CASSSGLAGGPDTQYF. Here the CDR3 DNA reads TGTGCCAGCAGTTCGGGACTAGCGGGGGGGCCCGATACGCAGTATTTT.

V and J are TRBV18 and TRBJ1-6; D gene uncertain. V was pared by 2 bases and J by 4 bases, with 9 bases between. The CDR3 is made up of 15 amino acids. CDR1 and CDR2 from the germline V gene are KGHSH and LQKENI. CDR3 loop: CASSPFPFYNSPLHF. The CDR3 DNA reads as TGTGCCAGCTCACCATTCCCTTTTTATAATTCACCCCTCCACTTT.

The chain recombines TRBV21-1 with TRBJ2-4; TRBD2 is the table's D call, not checked against the DNA. TRBV21-1 is shown as a pseudogene. The CDR3 totals 18 residues. The CDR3 nucleotides are TGTGCCAGCAGCAAAGTTCAGTCAGAGCGAGAAGCCAAAAACATTCAGTACTTC. This encodes CASSKVQSEREAKNIQYF.